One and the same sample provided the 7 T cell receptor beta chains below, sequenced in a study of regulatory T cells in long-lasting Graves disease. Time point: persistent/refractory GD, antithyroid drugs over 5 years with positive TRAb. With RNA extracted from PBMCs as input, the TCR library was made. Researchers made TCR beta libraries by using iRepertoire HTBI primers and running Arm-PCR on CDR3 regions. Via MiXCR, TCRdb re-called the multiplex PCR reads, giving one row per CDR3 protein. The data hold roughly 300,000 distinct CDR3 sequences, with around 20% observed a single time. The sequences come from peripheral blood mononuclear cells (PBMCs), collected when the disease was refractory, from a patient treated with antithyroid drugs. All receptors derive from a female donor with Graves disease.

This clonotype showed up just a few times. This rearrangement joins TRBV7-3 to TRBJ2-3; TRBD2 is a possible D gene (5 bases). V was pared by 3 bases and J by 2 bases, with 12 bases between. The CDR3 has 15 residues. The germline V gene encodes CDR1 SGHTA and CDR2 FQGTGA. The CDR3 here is CASSLVGGLTDTQYF. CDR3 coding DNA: TGTGCCAGCAGCTTGGTCGGCGGGCTCACAGATACGCAGTATTTT.

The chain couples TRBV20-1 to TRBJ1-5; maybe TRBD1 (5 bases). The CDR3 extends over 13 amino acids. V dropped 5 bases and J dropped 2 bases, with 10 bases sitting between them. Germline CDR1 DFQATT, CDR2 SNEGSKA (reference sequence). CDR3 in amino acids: CSARMTGNQPQHF. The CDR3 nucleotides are TGCAGTGCTCGAATGACAGGCAATCAGCCCCAGCATTTT.

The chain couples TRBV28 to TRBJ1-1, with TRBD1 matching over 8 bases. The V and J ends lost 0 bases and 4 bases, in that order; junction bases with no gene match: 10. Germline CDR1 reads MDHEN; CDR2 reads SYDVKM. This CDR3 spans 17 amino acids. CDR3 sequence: CASSLWSYRGRFTEAFF. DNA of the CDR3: TGTGCCAGCAGTTTATGGAGCTACAGGGGGAGATTCACTGAAGCTTTCTTT. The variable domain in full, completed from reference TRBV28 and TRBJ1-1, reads DVKVTQSSRYLVKRTGEKVFLECVQDMDHENMFWYRQDPGLGLRLIYFSYDVKMKEKGDIPEGYSVSREKKERFSLILESASTNQTSMYLCASSLWSYRGRFTEAFFGQGTRLTVV.

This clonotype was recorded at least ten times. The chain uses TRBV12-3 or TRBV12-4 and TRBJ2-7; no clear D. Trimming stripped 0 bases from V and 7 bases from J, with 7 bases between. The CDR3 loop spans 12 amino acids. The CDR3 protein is CASSLAGYEQYF. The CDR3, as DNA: TGTGCCAGCAGTTTAGCTGGGTATGAGCAGTACTTC.

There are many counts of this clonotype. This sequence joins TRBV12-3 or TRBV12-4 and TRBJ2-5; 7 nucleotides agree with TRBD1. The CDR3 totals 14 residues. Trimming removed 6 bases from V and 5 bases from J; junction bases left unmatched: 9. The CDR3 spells CASRETGPRETQYF. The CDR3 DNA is TGTGCCAGCAGGGAGACAGGGCCCCGGGAGACCCAGTACTTC.

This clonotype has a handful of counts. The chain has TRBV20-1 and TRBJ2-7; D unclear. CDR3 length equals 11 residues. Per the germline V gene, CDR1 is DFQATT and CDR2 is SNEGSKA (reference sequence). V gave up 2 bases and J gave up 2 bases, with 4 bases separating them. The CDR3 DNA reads TGCAGTGCTAGATGGACCTACGAGCAGTACTTC. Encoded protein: CSARWTYEQYF.

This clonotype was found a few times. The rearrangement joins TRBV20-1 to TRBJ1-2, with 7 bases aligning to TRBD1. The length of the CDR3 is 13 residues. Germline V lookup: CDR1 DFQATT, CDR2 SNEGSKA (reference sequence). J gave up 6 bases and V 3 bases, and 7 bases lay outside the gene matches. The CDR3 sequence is CSASPATGNGYTF. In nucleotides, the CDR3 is TGCAGTGCTAGCCCGGCGACAGGGAATGGCTACACCTTC.